The sequence of this T cell receptor beta chain was determined in a study of shared clonotypes between healthy human individuals (dated by TCRdb to the early 2020s). For the study in its entirety: Three men and a couple of women, aged 18 to 49 years, made up the cohort. To increase sequencing depth and limit assay-specific biases, different laboratories used diverse techniques to prepare libraries and sequence TCR repertoires. To estimate repertoire size and how much clonotypes are shared between individuals, the study performed deep sequencing of blood TCR repertoires from a handful of healthy adults. Per donor, leukapheresis produced somewhere between about 0.9 and 10 billion PBMCs. For each donor, CD4 naive and CD4 memory were each given three plates, CD8 naive was given two plates, and CD8 memory was given one plate. What the work shows at the level of the full study, not this receptor alone: Incomplete sequencing was indicated by rarefaction of sorted-subset datasets, despite the large sequencing depth. The genetic and exposure-history diversity represented was limited by the small number of donors. Clonotypes shared by all four sorted-subset donors showed higher generation probabilities than non-shared clonotypes. Larger estimated clonotype richness was generally found for naive subsets than for memory subsets. Only blood was sampled, and tissue TCR repertoires likely differ from those in blood. Across four donors, about 4.5% of naive CD4, over 3% of naive CD8, approximately 2.5% of memory CD4, and approximately 0.4% of memory CD8 clonotypes were shared. Pairwise subsampling indicated that sequencing depth was expected to affect the degree of clonotype sharing among donors.

From cysteine to phenylalanine, the CDR3 is 12 amino acids long. Here the CDR3 DNA is all that survives: 36 bases in frame from base 1. Relative to germline, V is 4 bases shorter and J is 7 bases shorter, with 10 bases between their ends. From the germline V gene, CDR1 is SQVTM and CDR2 is ANQGSEA. TCR CDR3 regions were amplified from genomic DNA by multiplex PCR using the deep immunoSEQ assay. For each cell subset, the extracted genomic DNA was distributed evenly across all wells of several immunoSEQ 96-well plates, and each plate served as one replicate. For sorted subsets, approximately 210 ng genomic DNA, equal to approximately 30,000 T cell genomes, was loaded into each replicate PCR. Purified libraries were measured with a Qubit 3.0 fluorometer, size-checked on a Bioanalyzer 2100, and measured again with the KAPA Library Quantification kit. A separate single-read 150-cycle Illumina NextSeq 550 flow cell was used to sequence each immunoSEQ 96-well plate. Turning to the authors' computational methods: Because the immunoSEQ output included only junctional sequences and no quality scores, the filtering could not be the same as the filtering used for full-length reads. To assign V/J genes and CDR3, sequences were annotated using PyIR, a Python wrapper for IgBLAST v1.9, with IMGT germline references. Reads were removed for weak V/J assignments (E-value above 1e-6), missing CDR3, stop codons, out-of-frame junctions, or ambiguous translated residues. V3J clonotypes were defined by identical inferred V gene, J gene, and CDR3 amino acid sequence. To compute the percentage overlap between repertoires, the number of shared unique clonotypes was divided by the size of the smaller repertoire. RTK rarefaction, the Chao1 estimator, and Recon v2.1 estimates of unobserved clonotypes were used to assess repertoire richness. Generation probabilities for all TCRbeta clonotypes obtained by the gDNA method from a handful of donors were computed using OLGA. TCRdb took this table from immuneACCESS and kept in-frame rearrangements with V and J called. Such tables lack part of the clones; where checked against another copy, unresolved V genes explain under half of the gap, and the rest is unexplained. The DNA was the basis for D and trimming; V, J and clone size are from that table. The sample table lists about 79,000 clones, roughly two thirds of them with a count of one. The ten largest clones capture about half of the sample.

The donors were healthy, HIV-negative adults who had no recently reported acute infections or vaccinations. Only Caucasian adults living in Nashville, Tennessee, USA were represented among the donors. CD8 memory samples were composed of magnetically selected CD45RO+ cells combined with CCR7-negative CD45RA+ effector memory (TemRA) cells. Blood was collected by leukapheresis, and PBMCs were isolated by Ficoll-Histopaque density gradient centrifugation and then cryopreserved in liquid nitrogen vapor phase. Analytical flow cytometry was used to check the purity and quantity of each magnetically sorted T cell population. From each sorted fraction, genomic DNA was isolated and quantified by UV absorbance on a Nanodrop 2000c. Concerning this clone: Its antigen is unknown. No much larger clone is present one base from it, and per-base qualities are unavailable.

The chain couples TRBV29-1 to TRBJ1-4, with an unclear D gene assignment. Sequencing was done on a sample of memory CD8+ T cells sorted from blood. The cell subset or site label on this specimen signifies: CD45RO+ cells pooled with CCR7-negative TemRA cells. The clonotype comes from a man aged 25-40 years in good health. The DNA sequence is given as TGCAGCGTTGGGGCAGGAGGTGAAAAACTGTTTTTT. This translates into CSVGAGGEKLFF.